What follows are 3 T cell receptor beta chains derived from one specimen sequenced in a study of cytomegalovirus exposure and HLA in healthy donors. PCR employed 60 Vbeta and 13 Jbeta primers. Libraries were prepared by immunoSEQ multiplex PCR; TCRdb keeps only in-frame clonotypes and omits some of them. The repertoire includes tens of thousands of clones, around two thirds of them detected once, and approximately 20% sits in the top ten. Material for sequencing was PBMCs. The receptors were gathered from a woman aged 55-69 years in good health and CMV-seropositive.

The chain carries TRBV4-1 and TRBJ1-2, with a weak D call TRBD1 (5 bases). The ends were cut back, 3 bases at V and 8 bases at J, with 16 bases in the middle. CDR3 length: 14 amino acids. CDR1 MGHRA and CDR2 YSYEKL come from the germline V gene. The CDR3 region has the DNA TGCGCCAGCAGCCACGAAATCAGGGTGCCCGGCTACACCTTC. Protein sequence: CASSHEIRVPGYTF.

Concerning this clone: At one of its ends the junction is not consistent with the germline gene, which may arise from a read error. The chain is built from TRBV7-9 and TRBJ2-7; weak D call: TRBD1 (6 bases). The CDR3 covers 14 residues. Germline V gene data show CDR1 as SEHNR and CDR2 as FQNEAQ (reference sequence). Written as DNA, the CDR3 is TGTTCCAGCAGCTTAGCAGGGGTCGACTACGAGCAGTACTTC. Translating it yields CSSSLAGVDYEQYF.

The gene calls are TRBV5-5 and TRBJ2-7; D may be TRBD2 (6 bases). Germline V gene data show CDR1 as SGHKS and CDR2 as YYEKEE (reference sequence). Trimming cost V 4 bases and J 3 bases, with 14 bases left between them. This CDR3 is 14 amino acids long. The CDR3 bases are TGTGCCAGCAGCCGGTCCCGGAGGGGCTACGAGCAGTACTTC. Translating it yields CASSRSRRGYEQYF. The variable domain in full, with the rest retrieved from reference TRBV5-5 and TRBJ2-7, is DAGVTQSPTHLIKTRGQQVTLRCSPISGHKSVSWYQQVLGQGPQFIFQYYEKEERGRGNFPDRFSARQFPNYSSELNVNALLLGDSALYLCASSRSRRGYEQYFGPGTRLTVT.